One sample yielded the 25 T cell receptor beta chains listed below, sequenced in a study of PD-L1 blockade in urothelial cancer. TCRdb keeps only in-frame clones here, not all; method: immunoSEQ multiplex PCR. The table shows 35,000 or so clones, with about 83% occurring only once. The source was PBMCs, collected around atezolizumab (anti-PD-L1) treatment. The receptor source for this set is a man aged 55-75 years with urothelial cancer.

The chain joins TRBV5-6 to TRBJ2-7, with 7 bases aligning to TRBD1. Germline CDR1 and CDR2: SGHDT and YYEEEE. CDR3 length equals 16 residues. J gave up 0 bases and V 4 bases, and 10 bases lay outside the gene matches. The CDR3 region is CASSEEGQYSSYEQYF. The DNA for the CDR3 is TGTGCCAGCAGCGAAGAGGGACAGTACAGCTCCTACGAGCAGTACTTC.

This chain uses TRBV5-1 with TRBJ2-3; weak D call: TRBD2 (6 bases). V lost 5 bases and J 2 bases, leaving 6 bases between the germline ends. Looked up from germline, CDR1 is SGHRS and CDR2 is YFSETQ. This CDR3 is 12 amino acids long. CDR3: CASRRDTDTQYF. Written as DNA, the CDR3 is TGCGCCAGCAGGCGGGACACAGATACGCAGTATTTT.

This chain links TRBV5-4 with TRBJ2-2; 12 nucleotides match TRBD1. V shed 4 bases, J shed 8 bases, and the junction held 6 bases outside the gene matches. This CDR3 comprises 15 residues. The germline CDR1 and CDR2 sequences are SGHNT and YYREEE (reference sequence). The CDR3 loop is CASSRGQGAAGELFF. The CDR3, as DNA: TGTGCCAGCAGCCGGGGACAGGGGGCGGCGGGGGAGCTGTTTTTT.

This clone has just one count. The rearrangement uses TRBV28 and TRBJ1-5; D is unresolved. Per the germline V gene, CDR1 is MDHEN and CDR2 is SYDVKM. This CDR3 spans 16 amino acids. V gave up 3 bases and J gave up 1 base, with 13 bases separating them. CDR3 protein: CASSFGERVSNQPQHF. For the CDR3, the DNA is TGTGCCAGCAGTTTCGGGGAGAGGGTAAGCAATCAGCCCCAGCATTTT.

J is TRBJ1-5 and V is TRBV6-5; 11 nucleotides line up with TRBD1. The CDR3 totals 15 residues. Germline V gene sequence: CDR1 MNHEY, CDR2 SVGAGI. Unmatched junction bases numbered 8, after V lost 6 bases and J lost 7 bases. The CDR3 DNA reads TGTGCCAGCAGACCCGGGACAGGGGGTTCGCAGCCCCAGCATTTT. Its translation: CASRPGTGGSQPQHF.

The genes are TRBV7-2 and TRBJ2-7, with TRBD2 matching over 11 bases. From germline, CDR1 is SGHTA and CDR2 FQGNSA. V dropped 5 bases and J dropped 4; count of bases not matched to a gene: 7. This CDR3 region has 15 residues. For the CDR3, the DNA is TGTGCCAGCAGCACCGGGACTAGCGGCTGGTACGAGCAGTACTTC. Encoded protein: CASSTGTSGWYEQYF.

CDR3 nucleotides: TGTGCCAGTAGTATATGGGGGGTCAATCAGCCCCAGCATTTT. Encoded protein: CASSIWGVNQPQHF. The rearrangement joins TRBV19 to TRBJ1-5, with a tentative D call TRBD1 (5 bases). V was cut by 2 bases and J by 3 bases, with 8 bases left in between. The germline CDR1 and CDR2 sequences are LNHDA and SQIVND (reference sequence). This CDR3 region has 14 residues.

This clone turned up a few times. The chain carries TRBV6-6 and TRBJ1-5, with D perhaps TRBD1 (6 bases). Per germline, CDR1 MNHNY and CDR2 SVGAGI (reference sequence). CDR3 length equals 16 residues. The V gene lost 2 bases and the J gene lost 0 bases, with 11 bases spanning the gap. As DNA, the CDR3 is TGTGCCAGCAGTTACCCCGGGACAAATAGCAATCAGCCCCAGCATTTT. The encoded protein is CASSYPGTNSNQPQHF.

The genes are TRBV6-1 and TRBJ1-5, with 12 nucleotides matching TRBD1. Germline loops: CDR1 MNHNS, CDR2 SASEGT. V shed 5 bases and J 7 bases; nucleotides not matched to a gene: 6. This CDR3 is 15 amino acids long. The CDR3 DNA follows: TGTGCCAGCAGTCACGGGACAGGGGGCGACCAGCCCCAGCATTTT. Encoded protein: CASSHGTGGDQPQHF.

For the CDR3, the DNA is TGTGCCAGCAGCCTCGGACTAGCGGGAGGAGATACGCAGTATTTT. Encoded protein: CASSLGLAGGDTQYF. The chain employs TRBV7-2 and TRBJ2-3; 14 bases fit TRBD2. J was trimmed by 5 bases and V by 5 bases; bases with no gene match: 3. The CDR3 loop spans 15 amino acids. CDR1 is SGHTA, CDR2 FQGNSA, per germline. Combining the CDR3 with reference TRBV7-2 and TRBJ2-3 gives the whole variable domain GAGVSQSPSNKVTEKGKDVELRCDPISGHTALYWYRQSLGQGLEFLIYFQGNSAPDKSGLPSDRFSAERTGGSVSTLTIQRTQQEDSAVYLCASSLGLAGGDTQYFGPGTRLTVL.

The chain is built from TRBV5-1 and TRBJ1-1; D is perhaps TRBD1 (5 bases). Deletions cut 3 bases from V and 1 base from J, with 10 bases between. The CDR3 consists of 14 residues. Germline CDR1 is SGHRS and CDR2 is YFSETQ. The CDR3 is CASSSQGQNTEAFF. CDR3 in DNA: TGCGCCAGCAGCTCGCAGGGCCAGAACACTGAAGCTTTCTTT. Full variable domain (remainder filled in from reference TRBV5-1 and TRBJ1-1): KAGVTQTPRYLIKTRGQQVTLSCSPISGHRSVSWYQQTPGQGLQFLFEYFSETQRNKGNFPGRFSGRQFSNSRSEMNVSTLELGDSALYLCASSSQGQNTEAFFGQGTRLTVV.

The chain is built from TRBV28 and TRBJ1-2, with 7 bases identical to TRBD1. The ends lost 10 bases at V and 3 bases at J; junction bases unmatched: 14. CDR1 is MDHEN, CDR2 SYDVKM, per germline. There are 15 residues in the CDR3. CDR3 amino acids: CATSPGTDRYYGYTF. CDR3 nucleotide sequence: TGTGCCACTTCCCCCGGGACAGACCGATACTATGGCTACACCTTC.

The CDR3, as DNA: TGTGCCAGCAGTTTATTGTGGGACAGATCTAATGAAAAACTGTTTTTT. Residues: CASSLLWDRSNEKLFF. The chain recombines TRBV28 with TRBJ1-4, with 7 bases fitting TRBD1. J was trimmed by 3 bases and V by 1 base; bases with no gene match: 5. Germline values: CDR1 MDHEN, CDR2 SYDVKM. The CDR3 consists of 16 residues.

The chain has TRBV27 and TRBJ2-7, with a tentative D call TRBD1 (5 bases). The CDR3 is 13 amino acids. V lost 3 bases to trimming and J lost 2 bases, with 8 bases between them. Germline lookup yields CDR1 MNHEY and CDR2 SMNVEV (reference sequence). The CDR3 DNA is TGTGCCAGCAGTTTCTCAGGGACCTACGAGCAGTACTTC. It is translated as CASSFSGTYEQYF.

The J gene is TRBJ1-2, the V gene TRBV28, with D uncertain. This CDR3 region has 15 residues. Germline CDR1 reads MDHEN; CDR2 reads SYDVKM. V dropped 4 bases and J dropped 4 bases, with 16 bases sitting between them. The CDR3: CASSSDGNRVYGYTF. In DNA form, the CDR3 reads TGTGCCAGCAGTTCCGACGGGAATCGGGTCTATGGCTACACCTTC.

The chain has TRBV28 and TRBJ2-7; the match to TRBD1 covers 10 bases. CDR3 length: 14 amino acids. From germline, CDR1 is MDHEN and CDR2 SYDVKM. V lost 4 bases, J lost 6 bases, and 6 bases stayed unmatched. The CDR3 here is CASSSPGQGREQYF. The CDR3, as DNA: TGTGCCAGCAGTTCTCCGGGACAGGGGCGCGAGCAGTACTTC.

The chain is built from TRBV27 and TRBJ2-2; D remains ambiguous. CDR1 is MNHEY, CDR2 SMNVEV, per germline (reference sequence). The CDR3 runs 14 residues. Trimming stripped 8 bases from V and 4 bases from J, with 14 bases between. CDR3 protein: CASGPPPSTGELFF. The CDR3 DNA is TGTGCCAGCGGCCCCCCACCATCCACCGGGGAGCTGTTTTTT.

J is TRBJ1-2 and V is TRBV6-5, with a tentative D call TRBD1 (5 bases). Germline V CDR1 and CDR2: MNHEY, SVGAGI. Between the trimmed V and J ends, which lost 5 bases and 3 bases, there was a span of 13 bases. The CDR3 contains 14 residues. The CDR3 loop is CASSPGGGYYGYTF. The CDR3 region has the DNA TGTGCCAGCAGTCCCGGGGGAGGGTACTATGGCTACACCTTC.

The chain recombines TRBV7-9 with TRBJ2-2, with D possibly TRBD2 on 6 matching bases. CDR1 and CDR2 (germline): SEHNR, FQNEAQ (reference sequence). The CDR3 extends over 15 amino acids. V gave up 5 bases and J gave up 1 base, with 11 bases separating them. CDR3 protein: CASSIGGVNTGELFF. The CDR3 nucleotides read TGTGCCAGCAGCATAGGCGGGGTGAACACCGGGGAGCTGTTTTTT. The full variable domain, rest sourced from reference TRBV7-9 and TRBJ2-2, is DTGVSQNPRHKITKRGQNVTFRCDPISEHNRLYWYRQTLGQGPEFLTYFQNEAQLEKSRLLSDRFSAERPKGSFSTLEIQRTEQGDSAMYLCASSIGGVNTGELFFGEGSRLTVL.

As DNA, the CDR3 is TGTGCCAGCAGCCCCGGGACAGGGGCTCCGGAGCAGTACTTC. Encoded protein: CASSPGTGAPEQYF. The chain couples TRBV5-4 to TRBJ2-7, with 10 bases identical to TRBD1. J lost 7 bases, V lost 4 bases, and 8 bases had no gene match. The CDR3 covers 14 residues. Germline V lookup: CDR1 SGHNT, CDR2 YYREEE (reference sequence).

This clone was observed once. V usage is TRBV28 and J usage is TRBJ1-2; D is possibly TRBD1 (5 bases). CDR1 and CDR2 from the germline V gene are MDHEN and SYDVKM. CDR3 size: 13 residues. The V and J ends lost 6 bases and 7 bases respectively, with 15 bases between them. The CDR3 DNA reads TGTGCCAGCAGCCCGGACATTATCACTGGCTACACCTTC. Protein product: CASSPDIITGYTF.

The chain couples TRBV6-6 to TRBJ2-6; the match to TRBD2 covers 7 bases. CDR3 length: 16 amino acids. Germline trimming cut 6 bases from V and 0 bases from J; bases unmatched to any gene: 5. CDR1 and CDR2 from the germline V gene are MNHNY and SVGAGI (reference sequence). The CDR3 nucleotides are TGTGCCAGCAGGGGGGGACTATTCTCTGGGGCCAACGTCCTGACTTTC. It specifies CASRGGLFSGANVLTF.

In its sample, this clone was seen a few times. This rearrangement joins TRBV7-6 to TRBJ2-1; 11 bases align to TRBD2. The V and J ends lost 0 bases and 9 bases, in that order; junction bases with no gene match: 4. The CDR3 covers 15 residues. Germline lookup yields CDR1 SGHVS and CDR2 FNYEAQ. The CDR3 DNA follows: TGTGCCAGCAGCTTAGCTAGCGGGAGGGCCTCTGAGCAGTTCTTC. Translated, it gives CASSLASGRASEQFF.

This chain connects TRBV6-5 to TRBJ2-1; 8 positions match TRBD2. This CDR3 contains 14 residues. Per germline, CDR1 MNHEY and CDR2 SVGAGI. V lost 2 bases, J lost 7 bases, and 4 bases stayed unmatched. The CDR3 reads CASSYVIAGNEQFF. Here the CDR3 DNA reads TGTGCCAGCAGTTACGTGATAGCGGGAAATGAGCAGTTCTTC.

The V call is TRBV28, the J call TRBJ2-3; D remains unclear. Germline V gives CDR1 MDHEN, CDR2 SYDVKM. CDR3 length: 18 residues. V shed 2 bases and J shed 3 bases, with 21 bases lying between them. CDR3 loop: CASSLGTPVQVFTDTQYF. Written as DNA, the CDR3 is TGTGCCAGCAGTTTAGGTACCCCGGTGCAGGTGTTTACAGATACGCAGTATTTT.